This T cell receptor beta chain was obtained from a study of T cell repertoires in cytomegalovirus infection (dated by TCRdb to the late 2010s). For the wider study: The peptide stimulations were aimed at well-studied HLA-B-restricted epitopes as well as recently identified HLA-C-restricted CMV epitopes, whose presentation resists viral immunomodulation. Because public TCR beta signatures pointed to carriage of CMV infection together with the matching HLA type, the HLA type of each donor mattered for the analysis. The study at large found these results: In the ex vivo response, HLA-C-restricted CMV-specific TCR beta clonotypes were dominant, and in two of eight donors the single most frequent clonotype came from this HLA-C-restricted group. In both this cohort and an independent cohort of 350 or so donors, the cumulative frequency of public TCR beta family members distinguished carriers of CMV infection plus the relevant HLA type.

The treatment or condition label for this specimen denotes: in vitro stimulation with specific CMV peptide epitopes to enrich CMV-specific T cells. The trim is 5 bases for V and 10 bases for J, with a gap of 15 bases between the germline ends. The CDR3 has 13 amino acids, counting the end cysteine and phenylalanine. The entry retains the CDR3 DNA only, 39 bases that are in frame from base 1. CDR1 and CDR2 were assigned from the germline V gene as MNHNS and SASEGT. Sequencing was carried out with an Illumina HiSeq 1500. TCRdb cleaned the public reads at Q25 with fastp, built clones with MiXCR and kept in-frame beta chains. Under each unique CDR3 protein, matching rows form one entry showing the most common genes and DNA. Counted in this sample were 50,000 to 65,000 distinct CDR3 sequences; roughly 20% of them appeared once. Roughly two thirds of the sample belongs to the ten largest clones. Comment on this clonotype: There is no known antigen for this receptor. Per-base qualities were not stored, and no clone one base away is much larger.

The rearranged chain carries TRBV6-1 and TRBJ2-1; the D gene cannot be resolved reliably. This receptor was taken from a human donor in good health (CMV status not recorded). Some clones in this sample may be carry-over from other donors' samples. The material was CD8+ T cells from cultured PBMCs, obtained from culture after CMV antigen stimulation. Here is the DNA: TGTGCCAGCAGTTATGGTCTTCTCAGAGAGCAGTTCTTC. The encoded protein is CASSYGLLREQFF.